One sample yielded the 24 T cell receptor beta chains listed below, sequenced in a study of blood T cells in healthy people across ages. A sample-barcoded 5' primer and a J-beta primer mix were used in a second PCR of about 7 to 12 cycles. TCRdb recomputed calls from the 5' RACE reads with MiXCR, one row per CDR3 protein. Here the sample spans approximately 850,000 distinct CDR3 sequences, 55% to 75% being singletons. The sequenced sample was blood. The receptor source for this set is a young man in good health.

This clonotype turned up a few times. The chain uses TRBV28 and TRBJ2-1; D is unclear. The V gene's germline CDR1 is MDHEN and CDR2 SYDVKM. V shed 2 bases and J shed 12 bases, with 8 bases lying between them. The CDR3 is 11 amino acids. The CDR3 is CASSLLHGQFF. The CDR3 nucleotides are TGTGCCAGCAGTTTACTCCATGGGCAGTTCTTC.

This clonotype has more than one count but fewer than ten. The V call is TRBV18, the J call TRBJ2-5; perhaps TRBD2 as D (5 bases). The V gene lost 5 bases and the J gene lost 1 base, with 8 bases spanning the gap. Looked up from germline, CDR1 is KGHSH and CDR2 is LQKENI. This CDR3 spans 13 amino acids. The CDR3 DNA sequence: TGTGCCAGCTCAATAAGCGGCCAAGAGACCCAGTACTTC. Translating it yields CASSISGQETQYF.

This clonotype appeared a few times. This chain joins TRBV27 and TRBJ2-2; D not resolved. CDR3 size: 15 residues. Trimming pared 4 bases from V and 6 bases from J, leaving 15 bases between. CDR1 is MNHEY, CDR2 SMNVEV, per germline (reference sequence). The CDR3 is CASSSQKGIPGELFF. The CDR3 DNA reads TGTGCCAGCAGTTCCCAGAAGGGTATTCCCGGGGAGCTGTTTTTT.

V usage is TRBV24-1 and J usage is TRBJ2-5; D unclear. The J call may be mistaken, given a closer DNA end match to TRBJ2-7. The CDR3 has 11 residues. Germline CDR1 and CDR2: KGHDR and SFDVKD. CDR3 region: CATSDFYEQYF. In DNA form, the CDR3 reads TGTGCCACCAGTGATTTCTACGAGCAGTACTTC.

The CDR3 here is CASSSGEQFF. CDR3 DNA sequence: TGTGCCAGCAGTTCGGGAGAGCAGTTCTTC. The chain is built from TRBV6-6 and TRBJ2-1; TRBD2 is a possible D gene (5 bases). The germline V gene has CDR1 MNHNY and CDR2 SVGAGI (reference sequence). Trimming left V 4 bases short and J 10 bases short, with 5 bases between. The CDR3 is 10 amino acids.

The chain combines TRBV7-2 with TRBJ1-1; D is possibly TRBD1 (6 bases). The CDR3 is made up of 13 amino acids. Trimming shortened V by 1 base and J by 7 bases, and 10 bases separated the two germline ends. Germline values: CDR1 SGHTA, CDR2 FQGNSA. CDR3 residues: CASSLVAGDEAFF. In nucleotides, the CDR3 is TGTGCCAGCAGCTTAGTGGCAGGGGATGAAGCTTTCTTT.

This clonotype was found many times. J is TRBJ2-1 and V is TRBV12-3 or TRBV12-4, with 10 bases matching TRBD2. Losses at the gene ends were 3 bases for V and 2 bases for J; bases not matched to a gene: 4. The CDR3 extends over 16 amino acids. The CDR3 reads CASSFVLAGAYNEQFF. The CDR3 bases are TGTGCCAGCAGTTTTGTGCTAGCGGGGGCCTACAATGAGCAGTTCTTC.

This CDR3 reads CASRGPASGAYEQYF. In nucleotides, the CDR3 is TGCGCCAGCAGAGGTCCGGCTAGCGGAGCCTACGAGCAGTACTTC. The chain employs TRBV5-1 and TRBJ2-4, with 7 nucleotides matching TRBD2. The J call is in doubt because the DNA end fits TRBJ2-7 better. Germline V gives CDR1 SGHRS, CDR2 YFSETQ. This CDR3 is 15 amino acids long.

Only a few counts were recorded for this clonotype. This chain uses TRBV4-2 with TRBJ2-4; D is perhaps TRBD2 (6 bases). Trimming stripped 0 bases from V and 13 bases from J, with 13 bases between. Germline V CDR1 and CDR2: LGHNA, YNFKEQ. This CDR3 contains 13 residues. DNA of the CDR3: TGTGCCAGCAGCCAAGATTTCGACAGCGGGCAGTACTTC. This translates into CASSQDFDSGQYF.

This clonotype came up a few times. The chain has TRBV2 and TRBJ2-7, with D possibly matching TRBD1 (5 bases). The length of the CDR3 is 14 residues. CDR1 is SNHLY, CDR2 FYNNEI, per germline. The V end was cut by 4 bases, the J end by 0 bases, with 10 bases between. DNA of the CDR3: TGTGCCAGCAGTGGCGACAGATACTCCTACGAGCAGTACTTC. Its translation: CASSGDRYSYEQYF.

The chain carries TRBV7-2 and TRBJ2-1, with TRBD1 matching 9 bases. The J call may be wrong; the DNA end is better matched by TRBJ2-7. The CDR3 contains 15 residues. The germline V gene has CDR1 SGHTA and CDR2 FQGNSA. As DNA, the CDR3 is TGTGCCTCCATCGCCCCCGGGACAGGGTACAATGAGCAGTACTTC. This encodes CASIAPGTGYNEQYF.

In this sample, this clonotype turned up a few times. J is TRBJ2-1 and V is TRBV10-3; D uncertain. Germline CDR1 ENHRY, CDR2 SYGVKD. Deletions cut 0 bases from V and 8 bases from J, with 8 bases between. The length of the CDR3 is 13 residues. This CDR3 reads CAISESNGYEQFF. The CDR3 region has the DNA TGTGCCATCAGTGAGTCGAACGGCTATGAGCAGTTCTTC.

The J gene is TRBJ2-5, the V gene TRBV20-1; D perhaps matches TRBD2 (6 bases). Per germline, CDR1 DFQATT and CDR2 SNEGSKA (reference sequence). This CDR3 is 16 amino acids long. V lost 6 bases to trimming and J lost 3 bases, with 23 bases between them. This CDR3 reads CSAPPVGGDIKETQYF. The CDR3 DNA reads TGCAGTGCCCCCCCGGTGGGGGGAGATATTAAAGAGACCCAGTACTTC.

This sequence joins TRBV7-7 and TRBJ2-3; the match to TRBD1 covers 7 bases. Germline lookup yields CDR1 SSHAT and CDR2 FNYEAQ (reference sequence). This CDR3 contains 16 residues. V was pared by 5 bases and J by 2 bases, with 10 bases of the junction left unmatched. CDR3 residues: CASSQRSGGPTDTQYF. Written as DNA, the CDR3 is TGTGCCAGCAGCCAGCGCTCAGGGGGTCCCACAGATACGCAGTATTTT. The full variable domain, rest sourced from reference TRBV7-7 and TRBJ2-3, is GAGVSQSPRYKVTKRGQDVTLRCDPISSHATLYWYQQALGQGPEFLTYFNYEAQPDKSGLPSDRFSAERPEGSISTLTIQRTEQRDSAMYRCASSQRSGGPTDTQYFGPGTRLTVL.

V gene TRBV5-6 combines with J gene TRBJ2-4, with TRBD1 as a possible D gene (6 bases). CDR3 length: 14 amino acids. The V and J ends lost 0 bases and 6 bases respectively, with 10 bases between them. Per germline, CDR1 SGHDT and CDR2 YYEEEE. The CDR3 loop is CASSLGQGINIQYF. For the CDR3, the DNA is TGTGCCAGCAGCTTGGGGCAGGGGATAAACATTCAGTACTTC.

The gene calls are TRBV20-1 and TRBJ2-1; 8 bases map to TRBD2. CDR1 is DFQATT, CDR2 SNEGSKA, per germline (reference sequence). With 0 bases clipped from V and 7 bases from J, the junction kept 14 bases outside the gene matches. This CDR3 has 17 amino acids. CDR3 nucleotides: TGCAGTGCTAGAGATCTGCGTAGGGAGGCTAGCGGGAATGAGCAGTTCTTC. This sequence encodes CSARDLRREASGNEQFF.

The chain carries TRBV27 and TRBJ2-1; a weak D match, TRBD1 (5 bases). Germline CDR1 and CDR2: MNHEY and SMNVEV (reference sequence). The CDR3 totals 16 residues. The ends were cut back, 0 bases at V and 0 bases at J, with 9 bases in the middle. Written as DNA, the CDR3 is TGTGCCAGCAGTTTATCGGCAGGGAACTCCTACAATGAGCAGTTCTTC. This encodes CASSLSAGNSYNEQFF.

The V and J genes are TRBV4-1 and TRBJ2-1; D is ambiguous. V was cut by 2 bases and J by 9 bases, with 20 bases left in between. CDR1 MGHRA and CDR2 YSYEKL come from the germline V gene. The CDR3 is 16 amino acids. Here the CDR3 reads CASSQNSLPRFGEQFF. The CDR3 region has the DNA TGCGCCAGCAGCCAAAATAGCCTCCCACGGTTCGGTGAGCAGTTCTTC.

V is TRBV10-3 and J is TRBJ2-1; D perhaps matches TRBD2 (6 bases). The CDR3 runs to 12 residues. In germline, CDR1 is ENHRY, CDR2 SYGVKD. The ends were cut back, 6 bases at V and 9 bases at J, with 12 bases in the middle. The CDR3 DNA is TGTGCCATCAGATCGCTAGCGTTTGAGCAGTTCTTC. Encoded protein: CAIRSLAFEQFF.

The V gene is TRBV10-3, the J gene TRBJ1-2, with TRBD1 matching 7 bases. The CDR3 length is 15 residues. V gave up 3 bases and J gave up 4 bases; unmatched junction bases: 8. Germline CDR1 is ENHRY and CDR2 is SYGVKD. The CDR3 sequence: CAISDPGTAFYGYTF. DNA of the CDR3: TGTGCCATCAGTGACCCCGGGACAGCCTTCTATGGCTACACCTTC.

The J gene is TRBJ2-5, the V gene TRBV7-9; 9 positions match TRBD2. Germline values: CDR1 SEHNR, CDR2 FQNEAQ (reference sequence). J lost 5 bases, V lost 7 bases, and 8 bases had no gene match. The CDR3 is 14 amino acids. Here the CDR3 DNA reads TGTGCCAGCACCTCTAGCGGGGATGGGGAGACCCAGTACTTC. Its protein product is CASTSSGDGETQYF.

This rearrangement joins TRBV7-9 to TRBJ2-1; a weak D match, TRBD2 (6 bases). V lost 0 bases and J lost 2, with 11 bases in between. CDR3 size: 16 residues. Germline CDR1 is SEHNR and CDR2 is FQNEAQ (reference sequence). CDR3 bases: TGTGCCAGCAGCTTAGCCTATAGCGGAACCTACAATGAGCAGTTCTTC. This gives the protein CASSLAYSGTYNEQFF.

V is TRBV11-2 and J is TRBJ2-1, with D possibly TRBD1 on 6 matching bases. The CDR3 has 15 amino acids. From germline, CDR1 is SGHAT and CDR2 FQNNGV. Trimming stripped 2 bases from V and 1 base from J, with 9 bases between. CDR3 nucleotides: TGTGCCAGCAGCTTACAAGGACAGTCCTACAATGAGCAGTTCTTC. This codes for CASSLQGQSYNEQFF.

This sequence joins TRBV7-2 and TRBJ1-2; D not resolved. This CDR3 comprises 15 residues. Germline assignment: CDR1 SGHTA and CDR2 FQGNSA. Trimming stripped 2 bases from V and 5 bases from J, with 15 bases between. DNA for the CDR3: TGTGCCAGCAGCTTATACGCCCGAATGGGGTATGGCTACACCTTC. Protein product: CASSLYARMGYGYTF.